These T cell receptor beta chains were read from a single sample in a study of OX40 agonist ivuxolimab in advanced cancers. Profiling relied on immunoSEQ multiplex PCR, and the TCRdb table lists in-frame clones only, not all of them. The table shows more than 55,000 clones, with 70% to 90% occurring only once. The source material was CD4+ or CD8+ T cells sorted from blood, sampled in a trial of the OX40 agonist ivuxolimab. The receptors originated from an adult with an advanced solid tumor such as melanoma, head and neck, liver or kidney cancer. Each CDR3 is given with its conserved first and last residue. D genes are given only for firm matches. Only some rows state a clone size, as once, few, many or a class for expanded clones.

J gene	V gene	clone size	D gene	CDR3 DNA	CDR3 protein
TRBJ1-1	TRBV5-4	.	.	TGTGCCAGCAGCCTCGGGAGGGGGGGCACTGAAGCTTTCTTT	CASSLGRGGTEAFF
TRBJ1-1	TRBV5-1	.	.	TGCGCCAGCACCATTTCCGGTGATACTGAAGCTTTCTTT	CASTISGDTEAFF
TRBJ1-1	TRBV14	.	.	TGTGCCAGCAGCCAGCAGATATGGGACACTGAAGCTTTCTTT	CASSQQIWDTEAFF
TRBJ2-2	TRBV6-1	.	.	TGTGCCAGCAGTGAGGGGACCGGGGAGCTGTTTTTT	CASSEGTGELFF
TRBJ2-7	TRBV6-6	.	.	TGTGCCAGCAGTTACTCGAAGTACGAGCAGTACTTC	CASSYSKYEQYF
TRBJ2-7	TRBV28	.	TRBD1	TGTGCCAGCAGGACCAGGACAGGGGGTTATGAGCAGTACTTC	CASRTRTGGYEQYF
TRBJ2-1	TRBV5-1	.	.	TGCGCCAGCAGCCCAGGAATTTCCTACAATGAGCAGTTCTTC	CASSPGISYNEQFF
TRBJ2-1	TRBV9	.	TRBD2	TGTGCCAGCAGCGTAGAGCTAGCGGGGGTAGCTGAGCAGTTCTTC	CASSVELAGVAEQFF
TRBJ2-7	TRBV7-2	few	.	TGTGCCAGCAGCCCCGGACTGGGACTCTACGAGCAGTACTTC	CASSPGLGLYEQYF
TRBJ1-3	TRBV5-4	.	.	TGTGCCAGCAGCTTGACAGGGCGCGGAAACACCATATATTTT	CASSLTGRGNTIYF
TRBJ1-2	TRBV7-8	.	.	TGTGCCAGCAGCTTAGATCCCGGCTATGGCTACACCTTC	CASSLDPGYGYTF
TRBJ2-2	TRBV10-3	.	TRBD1	TGTGCCATCAGTGACAATAGGGGAGACAGGGGCACCGGGGAGCTGTTTTTT	CAISDNRGDRGTGELFF
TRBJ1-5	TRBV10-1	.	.	TGCGCCAGCAGTGTTACCGGCCCCAAACCAATGCTTCCCCAGCATTTT	CASSVTGPKPMLPQHF
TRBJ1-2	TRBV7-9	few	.	TGTGCCAGCAGCGCCCCCGGGGGCGCGGGAGGCTACACCTTC	CASSAPGGAGGYTF
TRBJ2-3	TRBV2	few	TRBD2	TGTGCCAGCAGTGCTAGCGGACGCACAGATACGCAGTATTTT	CASSASGRTDTQYF
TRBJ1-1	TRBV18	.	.	TGTGCCAGCTCAGGTCTCCTTGGGGAAGGGGAAGCTTTCTTT	CASSGLLGEGEAFF
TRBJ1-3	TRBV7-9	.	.	TGTGCCGGCGGGAAAGGGGCCGACTCTGGAAACACCATATATTTT	CAGGKGADSGNTIYF
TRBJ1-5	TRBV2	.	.	TGTGCCAGCAGTCCAAAGAGGAGAACGCCCCAGCATTTT	CASSPKRRTPQHF
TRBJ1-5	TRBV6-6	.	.	TGTGCCAGCACTCTGGGAGGAGTAAATCAGCCCCAGCATTTT	CASTLGGVNQPQHF
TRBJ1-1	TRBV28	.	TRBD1	TGTGCCAGCAGTCAGGGGGGGAACTGGGCCACTGAAGCTTTCTTT	CASSQGGNWATEAFF
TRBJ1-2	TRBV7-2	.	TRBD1	TGTGCCAGCAGCCGGGACAGGGAAGACTCCTACACCTTC	CASSRDREDSYTF
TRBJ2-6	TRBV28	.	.	TGTGCCAGCAGTTTATTGAGGGAGACTTCTGGGGCCAACGTCCTGACTTTC	CASSLLRETSGANVLTF
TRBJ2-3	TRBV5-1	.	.	TGCGCCAGCAGCTTGGCCAGACAGACCACAGATACGCAGTATTTT	CASSLARQTTDTQYF
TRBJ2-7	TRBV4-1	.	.	TGCGCCAGCAGCCAAGTCGGCACAGCCTACGAGCAGTACTTC	CASSQVGTAYEQYF
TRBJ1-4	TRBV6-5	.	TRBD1	TGTGCCAGCAGGCGGGACAGGGGAAATGAAAAACTGTTTTTT	CASRRDRGNEKLFF
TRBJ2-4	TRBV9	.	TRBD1	TGTGCCAGCAGCGTAATACAGGGGTCCAAAAACATTCAGTACTTC	CASSVIQGSKNIQYF
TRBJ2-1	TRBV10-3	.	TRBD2	TGTGCCATCAGTGAGTCAGGCCGCCTAGCGGGGTCCTATGAGCAGTTCTTC	CAISESGRLAGSYEQFF
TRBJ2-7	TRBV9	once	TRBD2	TGTGCCAGCAGCGCCGGGTGGAGCGGGGGGATTACTGAGCAGTACTTC	CASSAGWSGGITEQYF
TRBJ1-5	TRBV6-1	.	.	TGTGCCAGCAAACAGGGCAACAATCAGCCCCAGCATTTT	CASKQGNNQPQHF
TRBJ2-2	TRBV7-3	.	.	TGTGCCAGCAGCTGGAGATCCGGGGAGCTGTTTTTT	CASSWRSGELFF
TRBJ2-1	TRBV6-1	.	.	TGTGCCAGCAGGCACGATGACATCGATGAGCAGTTCTTC	CASRHDDIDEQFF
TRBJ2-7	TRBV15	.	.	TGTGCCACCAGCAGAGAACAGGCCTACGAGCAGTACTTC	CATSREQAYEQYF
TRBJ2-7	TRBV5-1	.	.	TGCGCCAGCAGCTTGGGGGCAGGGGACGAGCAGTACTTC	CASSLGAGDEQYF
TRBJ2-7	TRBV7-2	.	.	TGTGCCAGCAGCCGCCGTGGGGACGAGCAGTACTTC	CASSRRGDEQYF
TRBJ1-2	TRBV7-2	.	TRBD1	TGTGCCAGCACCCTAAAGGGGACAGGGCTCTCAAGGGGCTACACCTTC	CASTLKGTGLSRGYTF
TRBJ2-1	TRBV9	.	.	TGTGCCAGCAGCGTATTTGTGGGGCAGGGTGAGCAGTTCTTC	CASSVFVGQGEQFF
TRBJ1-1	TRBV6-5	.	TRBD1	TGTGCCAGCTACAGGGGAACTGAAGCTTTCTTT	CASYRGTEAFF
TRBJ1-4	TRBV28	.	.	TGTGCCAGCAGTTTCGTCCCAATCGCTAACGATGGAAAACTGTTTTTT	CASSFVPIANDGKLFF
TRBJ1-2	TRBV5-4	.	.	TGTGCCAGCCGACCGACAGAGCACTCCTATGGCTACACCTTC	CASRPTEHSYGYTF
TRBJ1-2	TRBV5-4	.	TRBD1	TGTGCCAGCAGCTTCGACGGACAGGGGGTTGGCTACACCTTC	CASSFDGQGVGYTF
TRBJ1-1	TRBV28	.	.	TGTGCCAGCAGCAGGACAACTGAAGCTTTCTTT	CASSRTTEAFF
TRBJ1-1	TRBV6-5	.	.	TGTGCCAGCATCACTCCGGGGAGCACTGAAGCTTTCTTT	CASITPGSTEAFF
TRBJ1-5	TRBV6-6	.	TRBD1	TGTGCCAGCACCCGACAGGGGGGGAATCAGCCCCAGCATTTT	CASTRQGGNQPQHF
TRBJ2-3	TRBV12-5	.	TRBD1	TGTGCTAGTGGCTCAGGGACAGGGGAAGTAGATACGCAGTATTTT	CASGSGTGEVDTQYF
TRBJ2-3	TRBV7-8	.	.	TGTGCCAGCAGCTTACTAGGGGGTACAGATACGCAGTATTTT	CASSLLGGTDTQYF